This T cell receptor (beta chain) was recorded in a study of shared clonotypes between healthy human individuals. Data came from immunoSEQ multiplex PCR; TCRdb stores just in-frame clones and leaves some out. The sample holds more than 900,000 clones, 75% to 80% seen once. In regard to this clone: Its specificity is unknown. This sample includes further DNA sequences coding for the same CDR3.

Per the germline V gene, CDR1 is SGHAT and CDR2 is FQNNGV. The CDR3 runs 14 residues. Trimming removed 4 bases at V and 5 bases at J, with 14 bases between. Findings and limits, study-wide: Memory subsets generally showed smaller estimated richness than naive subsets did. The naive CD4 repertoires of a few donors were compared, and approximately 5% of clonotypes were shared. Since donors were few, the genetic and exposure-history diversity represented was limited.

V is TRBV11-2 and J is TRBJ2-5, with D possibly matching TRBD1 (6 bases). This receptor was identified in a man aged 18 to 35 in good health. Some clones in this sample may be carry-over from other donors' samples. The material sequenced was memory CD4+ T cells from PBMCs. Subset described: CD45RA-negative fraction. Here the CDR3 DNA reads TGTGCCAGCAGCTCGAGCACAGGGTGGGAGACCCAGTACTTC. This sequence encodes CASSSSTGWETQYF. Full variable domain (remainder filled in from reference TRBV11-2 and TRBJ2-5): EAGVAQSPRYKIIEKRQSVAFWCNPISGHATLYWYQQILGQGPKLLIQFQNNGVVDDSQLPKDRFSAERLKGVDSTLKIQPAKLEDSAVYLCASSSSTGWETQYFGPGTRLLVL.